These 30 T cell receptor beta chains came from one sample sequenced in a study of OX40 agonist ivuxolimab in advanced cancers. Measured with immunoSEQ multiplex PCR; TCRdb has only the in-frame clones, and not every one. The sample consists of more than 75,000 clones, approximately 80% of them appearing once. Sequencing was performed on CD4+ or CD8+ T cells sorted from blood, taken in a trial of the OX40 agonist ivuxolimab. The receptor set was obtained from an adult with an advanced solid tumor such as melanoma, head and neck, liver or kidney cancer.

The rearrangement joins TRBV5-6 to TRBJ1-3; D remains ambiguous. V was trimmed by 0 bases and J by 0 bases, leaving 10 bases between them. Germline loops: CDR1 SGHDT, CDR2 YYEEEE. The CDR3 contains 16 residues. This CDR3 is CASSLGPLSSGNTIYF. In nucleotides, the CDR3 is TGTGCCAGCAGCTTGGGCCCATTGAGCTCTGGAAACACCATATATTTT.

The rearrangement links TRBV10-1 to TRBJ2-7, with D uncertain. The CDR3 is 11 residues long. Germline V gives CDR1 WNHNN, CDR2 SYGVQD (reference sequence). The germline V and J ends were trimmed by 8 bases and 6 bases, with 11 bases remaining between them. CDR3 region: CASGWVGEQYF. For the CDR3, the DNA is TGCGCCAGCGGATGGGTGGGCGAGCAGTACTTC.

V gene TRBV6-1 combines with J gene TRBJ1-2; TRBD1 is a possible D gene (5 bases). Germline V gives CDR1 MNHNS, CDR2 SASEGT. The CDR3 runs to 14 residues. Deletions cut 0 bases from V and 7 bases from J, with 12 bases between. In nucleotides, the CDR3 is TGTGCCAGCAGTGAAGCGCTCGGCGGGGCTGGCTACACCTTC. It translates to CASSEALGGAGYTF.

Concerning this clone itself: At one end the junction does not follow the germline gene, possibly because of a read error. J is TRBJ1-3 and V is TRBV7-9; D may be TRBD1 (6 bases). The CDR3 totals 13 residues. Germline V gives CDR1 SEHNR, CDR2 FQNEAQ (reference sequence). CDR3 DNA: TGTGCCAGCAGCTTAGGATCGTTACCGGGACAAGATTTT. Translated, it gives CASSLGSLPGQDF.

The chain employs TRBV19 and TRBJ1-1, with 7 bases aligning to TRBD1. V lost 6 bases, J lost 6 bases, and 10 bases stayed unmatched. Looked up from germline, CDR1 is LNHDA and CDR2 is SQIVND (reference sequence). This CDR3 contains 14 residues. This CDR3 is CASRQGGLWSEAFF. The CDR3 nucleotides read TGTGCCAGTAGGCAGGGGGGATTATGGTCTGAAGCTTTCTTT.

A single count supports this clone. The chain employs TRBV6-1 and TRBJ2-7, with a possible D match to TRBD2 (8 bases). This CDR3 comprises 15 residues. V was cut by 8 bases and J by 2 bases, with 19 bases left in between. Germline values: CDR1 MNHNS, CDR2 SASEGT. Here the CDR3 DNA reads TGTGCCAGCGACTCAGGGGGTAGCGGGGCCTACGAGCAGTACTTC. As protein: CASDSGGSGAYEQYF.

V usage is TRBV19 and J usage is TRBJ2-7; the D gene is possibly TRBD1 (6 bases). Germline-derived CDR1 and CDR2 are LNHDA and SQIVND (reference sequence). Trimming took 5 bases from V and 5 from J, leaving 19 bases between them. The CDR3 is 15 amino acids. The CDR3 DNA follows: TGTGCCAGTAGTCCGCGGACAGCGCAAGTGGACGAGCAGTACTTC. This sequence encodes CASSPRTAQVDEQYF.

This chain uses TRBV6-1 with TRBJ2-7, with 8 bases identical to TRBD2. This CDR3 comprises 16 residues. The V and J ends lost 4 bases and 2 bases, in that order; junction bases with no gene match: 10. Germline V gene sequence: CDR1 MNHNS, CDR2 SASEGT. The CDR3 DNA follows: TGTGCCAGCAGTGCTCATAGCGGGATTTCAGCCTACGAGCAGTACTTC. It is translated as CASSAHSGISAYEQYF.

This chain joins TRBV5-1 and TRBJ2-7; D remains unclear. The CDR3 is 13 residues long. Germline CDR1 is SGHRS and CDR2 is YFSETQ. With 3 bases removed from V and 3 bases from J, the gap between germline ends came to 10 bases. In nucleotides, the CDR3 is TGCGCCAGCAGCTCGGGCAGCCACTACGAGCAGTACTTC. It is translated as CASSSGSHYEQYF. The entire variable domain, with the rest obtained from reference TRBV5-1 and TRBJ2-7, is as follows: KAGVTQTPRYLIKTRGQQVTLSCSPISGHRSVSWYQQTPGQGLQFLFEYFSETQRNKGNFPGRFSGRQFSNSRSEMNVSTLELGDSALYLCASSSGSHYEQYFGPGTRLTVT.

The chain uses TRBV7-8 and TRBJ1-5; perhaps TRBD1 as D (6 bases). The length of the CDR3 is 19 residues. Germline assignment: CDR1 SGHVS and CDR2 FQNEAQ. The V gene lost 3 bases and the J gene lost 2 bases, with 23 bases spanning the gap. The CDR3 DNA follows: TGTGCCAGCAGCTTGGATCGTCTTGGGGGGCGCGTAGGCAATCAGCCCCAGCATTTT. Its translation: CASSLDRLGGRVGNQPQHF.

This rearrangement joins TRBV4-1 to TRBJ2-1; 11 nucleotides line up with TRBD2. J lost 4 bases, V lost 0 bases, and 8 bases had no gene match. The CDR3 has 18 residues. Germline-derived CDR1 and CDR2 are MGHRA and YSYEKL. The DNA for the CDR3 is TGCGCCAGCAGCCAAGAGGAGGGCAGACTAGCGGGATACAATGAGCAGTTCTTC. Its translation is CASSQEEGRLAGYNEQFF.

V usage is TRBV7-2 and J usage is TRBJ2-4; 9 positions agree with TRBD2. This CDR3 has 16 residues. Germline assignment: CDR1 SGHTA and CDR2 FQGNSA. Losses at the gene ends were 4 bases for V and 1 base for J; bases not matched to a gene: 5. This CDR3 is CASSSERGVAKNIQYF. CDR3 bases: TGTGCCAGCAGCTCTGAGCGGGGGGTGGCCAAAAACATTCAGTACTTC.

This chain links TRBV5-1 with TRBJ2-5; TRBD2 is a possible D gene (6 bases). This CDR3 has 15 residues. Germline CDR1 and CDR2: SGHRS and YFSETQ. V lost 0 bases, J lost 0 bases, and 9 bases lay in between. The CDR3 DNA sequence: TGCGCCAGCAGCTTGGACGGAGGGAACCAAGAGACCCAGTACTTC. Protein product: CASSLDGGNQETQYF.

This rearrangement joins TRBV6-6 to TRBJ2-7; D gene unclear. The CDR3 length is 16 residues. Per the germline V gene, CDR1 is MNHNY and CDR2 is SVGAGI (reference sequence). V was trimmed by 0 bases and J by 0 bases, leaving 12 bases between them. The CDR3 DNA follows: TGTGCCAGCAGTTACTCGAGGCAGCGTACCTCCTACGAGCAGTACTTC. The encoded protein is CASSYSRQRTSYEQYF.

V gene TRBV5-1 combines with J gene TRBJ1-3; TRBD1 might be the D (5 bases). The CDR3 is 15 amino acids. V shed 1 base and J shed 4 bases, with 12 bases lying between them. The V gene's germline CDR1 is SGHRS and CDR2 YFSETQ. In DNA form, the CDR3 reads TGCGCCAGCAGCTTGTTAGGGGCGGGCGGAAACACCATATATTTT. It encodes CASSLLGAGGNTIYF.

This chain connects TRBV5-8 to TRBJ1-4; 7 bases agree with TRBD1. The CDR3 has 14 residues. Germline loops: CDR1 SGHTS, CDR2 YDEGEE. After removal of 7 bases from V and 4 bases from J, the junction contained 7 bases not matched to a gene. The CDR3 DNA reads TGTGCCAGCGCAAAGGGACAGAATAATGAAAAACTGTTTTTT. It is translated as CASAKGQNNEKLFF.

This clone was detected a few times. The gene calls are TRBV5-6 and TRBJ2-5; TRBD1 is a possible D gene (6 bases). Trimming left V 4 bases short and J 4 bases short, with 20 bases between. The CDR3 runs to 16 residues. Germline assignment: CDR1 SGHDT and CDR2 YYEEEE. The DNA for the CDR3 is TGTGCCAGCAGCCCCTTGGATCCACAGGGAAGAGAGACCCAGTACTTC. As protein: CASSPLDPQGRETQYF.

V usage is TRBV6-5 and J usage is TRBJ2-7; D remains ambiguous. CDR1 MNHEY and CDR2 SVGAGI come from the germline V gene. V gave up 4 bases and J gave up 2 bases, with 12 bases separating them. This CDR3 is 14 amino acids long. CDR3 residues: CASSSLGSTYEQYF. CDR3 nucleotide sequence: TGTGCCAGCAGTTCCCTGGGCTCAACCTACGAGCAGTACTTC.

The chain employs TRBV18 and TRBJ2-1; D gene uncertain. Germline assignment: CDR1 KGHSH and CDR2 LQKENI. The CDR3 length is 14 residues. V gave up 2 bases and J gave up 5 bases, with 10 bases separating them. The CDR3 sequence: CASSPATINNEQFF. In DNA form, the CDR3 reads TGTGCCAGCTCACCAGCGACGATCAACAATGAGCAGTTCTTC.

The V call is TRBV9, the J call TRBJ1-2, with unresolved D. V was shortened by 3 bases and J by 4 bases, with 4 bases between the two germline ends. Germline V gene sequence: CDR1 SGDLS, CDR2 YYNGEE. This CDR3 spans 11 amino acids. The CDR3 sequence: CASSGLYGYTF. CDR3 bases: TGTGCCAGCAGCGGACTCTATGGCTACACCTTC.

In regard to this clone: At one of its ends the junction is not consistent with the germline gene, which may arise from a read error. The chain has TRBV9 and TRBJ1-2; possibly TRBD1 for D (6 bases). This CDR3 region has 12 residues. Germline V gives CDR1 SGDLS, CDR2 YYNGEE. CDR3 sequence reads: CASSRGHYGYTF. In DNA form, the CDR3 reads TGTGCCAGCAGTAGGGGACACTACGGCTACACCTTC.

The rearrangement uses TRBV6-1 and TRBJ1-3; D possibly corresponds to TRBD1 (6 bases). V lost 5 bases and J 1 base, leaving 12 bases between the germline ends. The CDR3 spans 15 residues. CDR1 MNHNS and CDR2 SASEGT come from the germline V gene. This chain's CDR3 is CASSLGTYSGNTIYF. The CDR3 DNA follows: TGTGCCAGCAGTCTGGGGACATATTCTGGAAACACCATATATTTT.

The chain's CDR3 is CASSIAPRGARTGELFF. In DNA, the CDR3 is TGTGCCAGTAGTATCGCCCCCCGGGGGGCGCGGACCGGGGAGCTGTTTTTT. The genes are TRBV19 and TRBJ2-2; perhaps TRBD2 as D (7 bases). This CDR3 has 17 amino acids. Trimming left V 3 bases short and J 5 bases short, with 19 bases between. Germline-derived CDR1 and CDR2 are LNHDA and SQIVND (reference sequence).

This chain connects TRBV19 to TRBJ2-7; 7 bases fit TRBD1. This CDR3 contains 15 residues. Trimming removed 6 bases from V and 5 bases from J; junction bases left unmatched: 13. Germline V CDR1 and CDR2: LNHDA, SQIVND (reference sequence). CDR3 sequence reads: CASRGGSQGKNEQYF. The CDR3, as DNA: TGTGCCAGTAGGGGCGGGTCACAGGGGAAAAACGAGCAGTACTTC.

The genes are TRBV11-3 and TRBJ2-2, with 8 bases aligning to TRBD2. CDR3 length: 14 amino acids. Looked up from germline, CDR1 is SGHNT and CDR2 is YENEEA. The junction had 0 bases not matched to a gene; V was cut back by 0 bases and J by 6 bases. DNA of the CDR3: TGTGCCAGCAGCTTAGACGGGGGGGCCGGGGAGCTGTTTTTT. Residues: CASSLDGGAGELFF.

This chain links TRBV5-1 with TRBJ2-1, with 11 bases identical to TRBD2. The CDR3 consists of 16 residues. Germline CDR1 is SGHRS and CDR2 is YFSETQ. After removal of 4 bases from V and 6 bases from J, the junction contained 9 bases not matched to a gene. The CDR3 sequence is CASSIGGLAVVNEQFF. DNA for the CDR3: TGCGCCAGCAGCATTGGGGGACTAGCGGTTGTCAATGAGCAGTTCTTC.

The J gene is TRBJ1-5, the V gene TRBV6-6, with a possible D match to TRBD1 (6 bases). The germline V and J ends were trimmed by 7 bases and 5 bases, with 18 bases remaining between them. CDR3 length: 15 amino acids. Germline-derived CDR1 and CDR2 are MNHNY and SVGAGI (reference sequence). The CDR3 is CASTDRGGADQPQHF. DNA of the CDR3: TGTGCCAGCACTGATAGGGGGGGGGCGGATCAGCCCCAGCATTTT.

The chain uses TRBV4-3 and TRBJ2-6; no clear D gene. The germline V gene has CDR1 LGHNA and CDR2 YSLEER. The CDR3 consists of 18 residues. V was pared by 0 bases and J by 0 bases, with 12 bases between. The CDR3, as DNA: TGCGCCAGCAGCCAAGAGCCGGACGGTACCTCTGGGGCCAACGTCCTGACTTTC. Translated: CASSQEPDGTSGANVLTF.

The J gene is TRBJ1-2, the V gene TRBV10-3, with 11 bases fitting TRBD1. The CDR3 has 14 residues. CDR1 and CDR2 (germline): ENHRY, SYGVKD. V lost 5 bases to trimming and J lost 5 bases; unmatched junction nucleotides: 4. This chain's CDR3 is CAISPGQGEYGYTF. In nucleotides, the CDR3 is TGTGCCATCAGTCCGGGACAGGGGGAGTATGGCTACACCTTC.

The V and J genes are TRBV2 and TRBJ1-2; 7 nucleotides line up with TRBD1. This CDR3 spans 17 amino acids. Germline lookup yields CDR1 SNHLY and CDR2 FYNNEI. V lost 8 bases and J lost 4; bases outside the gene matches: 19. The chain's CDR3 is CASGSQGTTISVYGYTF. Here the CDR3 DNA reads TGTGCCAGCGGTTCACAGGGGACCACCATATCGGTCTATGGCTACACCTTC.